These T cell receptor beta chains were read from a single sample in a study of cytomegalovirus exposure and HLA in healthy donors. TCRdb's table, derived via immunoSEQ multiplex PCR, lists solely in-frame clones and lacks some. The sample has 100,000 to 150,000 clones, 70% to 80% seen once. The specimen sequenced was PBMCs. These TCRs come from a woman aged 50 to 65 in good health and CMV-seronegative. The CDR3 runs from the conserved cysteine through the conserved F or W. The D gene is left open where the match is weak. Part of the rows lack a size; the others show once, few, many or a class for expanded clones.

V gene,D gene,J gene,clone size,CDR3 DNA,CDR3 protein
TRBV29-1,TRBD1,TRBJ2-1,.,TGCAGCGGGGGACAGCTGAGGGGCAATGAGCAGTTCTTC,CSGGQLRGNEQFF
TRBV7-8,TRBD1,TRBJ1-5,.,TGTGCCAGCAGCTTGGACAGGGGAAATCAGCCCCAGCATTTT,CASSLDRGNQPQHF
TRBV15,TRBD1,TRBJ2-2,few,TGTGCCACCAGCAGATCCACAGGGGAATTGAACACCGGGGAGCTGTTTTTT,CATSRSTGELNTGELFF
TRBV6-4,.,TRBJ1-5,.,TGTGCCAGCAGCCCCGTCGGGGATAGCAATCAGCCCCAGCATTTT,CASSPVGDSNQPQHF
TRBV29-1,.,TRBJ1-2,.,TGCAGCGTTGCCGGGGGGAGGTATGGCTACACCTTC,CSVAGGRYGYTF
TRBV4-1,TRBD1,TRBJ1-2,.,TGCGCCAGCAGCCAACCGTTCGGGCAGGGGGATGGCTACACCTTC,CASSQPFGQGDGYTF
TRBV4-3,.,TRBJ2-1,few,TGCGCCAGCAGCCAAGAGATGGACACCGTGTCCTACAATGAGCAGTTCTTC,CASSQEMDTVSYNEQFF
TRBV9,.,TRBJ1-1,few,TGTGCCAGCAGCGTAATGCATGGGGGGGCGGCTTTCTTT,CASSVMHGGAAFF
TRBV20-1,.,TRBJ1-1,.,TGCAGTGGGGAGAGCACTGAAGCTTTCTTT,CSGESTEAFF
TRBV15,TRBD2,TRBJ2-3,.,TGTGCCACCAGCCCACGGACTAGCGGGGGAGATACGCAGTATTTT,CATSPRTSGGDTQYF
TRBV7-9,TRBD1,TRBJ1-1,.,TGTGCCAGCAGCTTGTTACAGGGGCTCGGAGGAAACACTGAAGCTTTCTTT,CASSLLQGLGGNTEAFF
TRBV19,TRBD2,TRBJ2-7,.,TGTGCCAGTAGCCCCGGTACTAGCGGGAGCTACGAGCAGTACTTC,CASSPGTSGSYEQYF
TRBV6-5,TRBD1,TRBJ1-5,few,TGTGCCAGCAGTTACTGGGACAGGGGGCCCCGTCAGCCCCAGCATTTT,CASSYWDRGPRQPQHF
TRBV28,TRBD2,TRBJ2-3,once,TGTGCCAGCAGTACAGCGGGAGGTCTTGATACGCAGTATTTT,CASSTAGGLDTQYF
TRBV4-3,.,TRBJ1-3,.,TGCGCCAGCAGCCACAGGGGCGGTCAGTCTGGAAACACCATATATTTT,CASSHRGGQSGNTIYF
TRBV30,.,TRBJ2-7,.,TGTGCCTGGAAGGGCAGGGACTACGAGCAGTACTTC,CAWKGRDYEQYF
TRBV6-1,.,TRBJ1-5,.,TGTGCCAGCAGTGAGTCTGGGGCTAACAATCAGCCCCAGCATTTT,CASSESGANNQPQHF
TRBV28,TRBD2,TRBJ2-7,.,TGTGCCACCACGGAGAGACTAGCGGGAGTCAACTTC,CATTERLAGVNF
TRBV27,TRBD2,TRBJ2-1,.,TGTGCCAGCAGGCCTAGCGGGAGAAATGAGCAGTTCTTC,CASRPSGRNEQFF
TRBV7-7,.,TRBJ2-3,once,TGTGCTAGCAGCCCAGCCCTAGTACGAGATACGCAGTATTTT,CASSPALVRDTQYF
TRBV5-1,.,TRBJ2-1,.,TGCGCCAGCAGCTTAGCAGGGGAGGGCTACAATGAGCAGTTCTTC,CASSLAGEGYNEQFF
TRBV5-1,.,TRBJ2-5,.,TGCGCCAGCAGCTTGGTCGGGATTAAAGAGACCCAGTACTTC,CASSLVGIKETQYF
TRBV5-1,TRBD1,TRBJ1-1,few,TGCGCCAGCAGCGCCGGGACAGGGGGCGGATTCACTGAAGCTTTCTTT,CASSAGTGGGFTEAFF
TRBV5-1,TRBD2,TRBJ2-1,.,TGCGCCAGCAGCTTAACCCTTAGCGGGAGTAATGAGCAGTTCTTC,CASSLTLSGSNEQFF
TRBV11-2,TRBD1,TRBJ2-1,few,TGTGCCAGCAGGCCTTCCGGGACAGCCCTTTACAATGAGCAGTTCTTC,CASRPSGTALYNEQFF
TRBV6-5,TRBD1,TRBJ1-2,.,TGTGCCAGCAGTTACCCAGCAGGGGGCTATGGCTACACCTTC,CASSYPAGGYGYTF
TRBV7-9,.,TRBJ1-1,.,TGTGCCAGCAGCTTAAGTTCGCGAGGGAATGAAGCTTTCTTT,CASSLSSRGNEAFF
TRBV7-6,.,TRBJ2-3,once,TGTGCCAGCAGCGCCATTGCCAGGGACTTAGATACGCAGTATTTT,CASSAIARDLDTQYF
TRBV6-1,TRBD1,TRBJ1-3,.,TGTGCCATTGGGACAGATGGAAACACCATATATTTT,CAIGTDGNTIYF
TRBV27,.,TRBJ2-7,.,TGTGCCAGCAGTTCGGAGTACGAGCAGTACTTC,CASSSEYEQYF
TRBV2,.,TRBJ1-1,.,TGTGCCAGCAGTGAAATGGGGGGGGGTTTCACTGAAGCTTTCTTT,CASSEMGGGFTEAFF
TRBV7-6,.,TRBJ2-1,few,TGTGCCAGCAGCTTATCTTTCAGCTCCTACAATGAGCAGTTCTTC,CASSLSFSSYNEQFF
TRBV5-5,TRBD1,TRBJ1-3,few,TGTGCCAGCAGCTTTACCGGGACAGGGGGCGCTGGAAACACCATATATTTT,CASSFTGTGGAGNTIYF
TRBV6-7,.,TRBJ2-1,.,TGTGCCAGCGCCAGGGCTTACAATGAGCAGTTCTTC,CASARAYNEQFF
TRBV19,TRBD1,TRBJ1-5,.,TGTGCCAGTAGTAGGGACAGGGTGGGGAATCAGCCCCAGCATTTT,CASSRDRVGNQPQHF
TRBV9,TRBD2,TRBJ2-2,.,TGTGCCAGCAGCCCGCGGGGGGAGAGGGGAACCGGGGAGCTGTTTTTT,CASSPRGERGTGELFF
TRBV11-1,.,TRBJ2-1,.,TGTGCCAGCAGCTCCTCGGCGGGGACCAATGAGCAGTTCTTC,CASSSSAGTNEQFF
TRBV18,TRBD1,TRBJ1-1,few,TGTGCCAGCTCACCACTGGAGGGGGCGACTGAAGCTTTCTTT,CASSPLEGATEAFF
TRBV5-1,TRBD1,TRBJ2-2,.,TGCGCCAGCAGTAGGTACCAAACAGGGGGCGCTTTTGTCGGGGAGCTGTTTTTT,CASSRYQTGGAFVGELFF
TRBV6-6,.,TRBJ2-7,.,TGTGCCAGCAGTCTCCTACAGCGGGAGCAGTACTTC,CASSLLQREQYF
TRBV27,TRBD2,TRBJ2-7,.,TGTGCCAGCAGTCCGACTAGCGGAGGCTACGAGCAGTACTTC,CASSPTSGGYEQYF
TRBV29-1,TRBD1,TRBJ1-2,.,TGCAGCGTTGGTCAGACAGGGGCATCATGGGGCTACACCTTC,CSVGQTGASWGYTF
TRBV30,.,TRBJ2-2,.,TGTGCCTGGAGTCTAAAGTGGGGACATTCGAACACCGGGGAGCTGTTTTTT,CAWSLKWGHSNTGELFF
TRBV6-5,.,TRBJ1-4,few,TGTGCCAGCAGTGACGGGACACCTAATGAAAAACTGTTTTTT,CASSDGTPNEKLFF
TRBV19,.,TRBJ2-4,once,TGTGCCAGTAGTATCGAGGCCCGAAGGGGAACCCCAGGAAACATTCAGTACTTC,CASSIEARRGTPGNIQYF
TRBV5-5,.,TRBJ1-5,.,TGTGCCAGCAGCTTGGTGGCACAGCCCCAGCATTTT,CASSLVAQPQHF
TRBV19,.,TRBJ1-2,.,TGTGCCAGTAGTATCCAGGGCTTCTATGGCTACACCTTC,CASSIQGFYGYTF
TRBV5-1,TRBD1,TRBJ1-1,.,TGCGCCAGCAGCTCACTAAACAGGGGAATCGACACTGAAGCTTTCTTT,CASSSLNRGIDTEAFF
TRBV7-6,.,TRBJ2-1,.,TGTGCCAGCAGCTTAGTTCCGGGGATACATGAGCAGTTCTTC,CASSLVPGIHEQFF
TRBV4-2,.,TRBJ1-4,.,TGTGCCAGCAGTTTGGGGAGGTGGGAAAAACTGTTTTTT,CASSLGRWEKLFF
TRBV20-1,TRBD2,TRBJ2-1,.,TGCAGTGCGGCGGGAGCTGAGCAGTTCTTC,CSAAGAEQFF
TRBV7-2,TRBD2,TRBJ2-1,.,TGTGCCAGCAGACCGGGACTAGCGGGATACAATGAGCAGTTCTTC,CASRPGLAGYNEQFF
TRBV19,TRBD1,TRBJ1-5,few,TGTGCCAGTAGTATAGCCTTCGGACAGGACACCAATCAGCCCCAGAATTTT,CASSIAFGQDTNQPQNF